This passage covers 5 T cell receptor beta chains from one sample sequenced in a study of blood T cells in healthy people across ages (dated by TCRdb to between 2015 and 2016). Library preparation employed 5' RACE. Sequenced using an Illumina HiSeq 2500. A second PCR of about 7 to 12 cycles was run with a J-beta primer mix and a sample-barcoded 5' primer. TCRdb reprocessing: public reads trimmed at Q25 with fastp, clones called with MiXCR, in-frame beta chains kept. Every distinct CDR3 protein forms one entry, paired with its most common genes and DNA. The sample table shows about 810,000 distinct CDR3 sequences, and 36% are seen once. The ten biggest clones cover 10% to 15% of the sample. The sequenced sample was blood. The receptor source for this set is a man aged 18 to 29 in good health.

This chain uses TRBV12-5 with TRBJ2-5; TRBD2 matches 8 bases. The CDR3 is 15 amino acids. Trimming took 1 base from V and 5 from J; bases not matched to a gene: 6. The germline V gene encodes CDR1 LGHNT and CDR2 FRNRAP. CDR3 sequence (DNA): TGTGCTAGTGGTTTGGGGCGAGCGGGGGAGGAGACCCAGTACTTC. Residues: CASGLGRAGEETQYF.

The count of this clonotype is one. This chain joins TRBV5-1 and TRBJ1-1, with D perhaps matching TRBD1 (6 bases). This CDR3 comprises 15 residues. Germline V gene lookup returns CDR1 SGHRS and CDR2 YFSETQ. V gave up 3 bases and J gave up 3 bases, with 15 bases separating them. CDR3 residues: CASSSEQGSDTEAFF. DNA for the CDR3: TGCGCCAGCAGCTCCGAACAGGGTAGTGACACTGAAGCTTTCTTT.

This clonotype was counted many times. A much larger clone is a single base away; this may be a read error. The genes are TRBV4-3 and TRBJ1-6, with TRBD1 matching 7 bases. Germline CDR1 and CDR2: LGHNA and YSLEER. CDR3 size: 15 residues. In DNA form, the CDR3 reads TGCGCCAGCAGCCAATTAGACAGGGATAATTCACCCCCCCACTTT. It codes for CASSQLDRDNSPPHF.

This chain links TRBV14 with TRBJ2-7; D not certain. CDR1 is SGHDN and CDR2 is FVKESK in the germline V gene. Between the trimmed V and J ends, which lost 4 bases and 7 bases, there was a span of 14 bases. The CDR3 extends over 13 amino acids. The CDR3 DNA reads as TGTGCCAGCAGCCGGCAGAGGTTTAATGAGCAGTACTTC. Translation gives CASSRQRFNEQYF.

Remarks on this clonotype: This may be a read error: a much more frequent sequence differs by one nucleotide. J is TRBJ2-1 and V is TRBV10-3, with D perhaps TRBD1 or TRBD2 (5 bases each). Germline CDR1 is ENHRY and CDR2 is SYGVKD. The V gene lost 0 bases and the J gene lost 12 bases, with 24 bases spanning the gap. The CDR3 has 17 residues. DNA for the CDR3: TGTGCCATCAGTGAGTCCCCCGACAAACCACCCCCTGGGGGGCAGTTCTTC. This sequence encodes CAISESPDKPPPGGQFF.